This passage covers 3 T cell receptor beta chains from one sample sequenced in a study of blood T cell repertoires in COVID-19 (dated by TCRdb to the early 2020s). Libraries were made using the immunoSEQ multiplex PCR assay. Drawn from immuneACCESS, this table holds only the in-frame rearrangements with V and J called that TCRdb kept. Clones are partly lost; checked studies trace under half to an unresolved V gene and leave the rest unexplained. This sample gives approximately 150,000 clones in total; 84% of them show up just once. The ten largest account for 8.5% to 9% of the sample. Sequenced: peripheral blood. Receptors originate from a man aged 25-40 years with COVID-19, enrolled during active disease.

The chain is built from TRBV6-4 and TRBJ2-1; TRBD2 matches at 9 bases. Germline CDR1 MRHNA, CDR2 SNTAGT. The J segment lost 4 bases and the V segment lost 4 bases, leaving 2 bases of the junction unmatched. The CDR3 contains 14 residues. The CDR3 here is CASSVLAGYNEQFF. CDR3 in DNA: TGTGCCAGCAGTGTTCTAGCGGGATACAATGAGCAGTTCTTC.

This clone showed up just once. The chain uses TRBV5-4 and TRBJ2-3, with D possibly being TRBD2 (6 bases). The length of the CDR3 is 15 residues. V was shortened by 1 base and J by 6 bases, with 15 bases between the two germline ends. Per germline, CDR1 SGHNT and CDR2 YYREEE (reference sequence). The CDR3 DNA is TGTGCCAGCAGCTTGACGACTAGAATTATGGATACGCAGTATTTT. It translates to CASSLTTRIMDTQYF. Full variable domain (missing parts from reference TRBV5-4 and TRBJ2-3): ETGVTQSPTHLIKTRGQQVTLRCSSQSGHNTVSWYQQALGQGPQFIFQYYREEENGRGNFPPRFSGLQFPNYSSELNVNALELDDSALYLCASSLTTRIMDTQYFGPGTRLTVL.

This chain joins TRBV28 and TRBJ1-2, with D perhaps matching TRBD1 (5 bases). Per the germline V gene, CDR1 is MDHEN and CDR2 is SYDVKM. CDR3 length: 13 residues. Trimming left V 7 bases short and J 7 bases short, with 16 bases between. The CDR3 region is CASTTGGVSGYTF. The CDR3 bases are TGTGCCAGCACAACAGGAGGGGTGAGTGGCTACACCTTC.